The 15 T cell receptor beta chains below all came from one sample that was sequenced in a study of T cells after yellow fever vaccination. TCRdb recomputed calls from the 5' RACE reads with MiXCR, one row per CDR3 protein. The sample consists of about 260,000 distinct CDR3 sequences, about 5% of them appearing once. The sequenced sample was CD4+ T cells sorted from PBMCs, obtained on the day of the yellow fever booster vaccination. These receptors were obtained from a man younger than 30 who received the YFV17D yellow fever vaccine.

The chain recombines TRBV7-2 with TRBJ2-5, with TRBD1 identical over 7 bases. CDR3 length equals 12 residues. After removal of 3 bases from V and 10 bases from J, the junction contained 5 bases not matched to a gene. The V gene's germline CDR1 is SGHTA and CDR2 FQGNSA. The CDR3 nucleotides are TGTGCCAGCAGCTTCTACAGGGGAGACCAGTACTTC. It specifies CASSFYRGDQYF.

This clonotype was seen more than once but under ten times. As DNA, the CDR3 is TGTGCCAGCAGCCTACAGGGGGGAATTGGAAACACCATATATTTT. Residues: CASSLQGGIGNTIYF. The V call is TRBV7-9, the J call TRBJ1-3; TRBD1 matches at 8 bases. The CDR3 is 15 amino acids. Per the germline V gene, CDR1 is SEHNR and CDR2 is FQNEAQ (reference sequence). J gave up 3 bases and V 5 bases, and 6 bases lay outside the gene matches.

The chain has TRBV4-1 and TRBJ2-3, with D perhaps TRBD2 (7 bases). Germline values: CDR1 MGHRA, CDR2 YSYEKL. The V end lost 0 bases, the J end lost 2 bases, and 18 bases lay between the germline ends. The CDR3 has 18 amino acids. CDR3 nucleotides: TGCGCCAGCAGCCAAGATCCTATGGGGGGGGGCGTCACAGATACGCAGTATTTT. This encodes CASSQDPMGGGVTDTQYF.

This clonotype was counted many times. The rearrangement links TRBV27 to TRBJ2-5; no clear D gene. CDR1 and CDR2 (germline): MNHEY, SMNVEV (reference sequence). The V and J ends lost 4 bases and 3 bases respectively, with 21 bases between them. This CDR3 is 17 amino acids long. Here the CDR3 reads CASSSLSLWTEKETQYF. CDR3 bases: TGTGCCAGCAGTTCACTATCCCTGTGGACGGAAAAAGAGACCCAGTACTTC.

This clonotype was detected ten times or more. CDR3 nucleotides: TGTGCCACCGGACGGGGCTGGGATGAGCAGTTCTTC. Translating it yields CATGRGWDEQFF. This chain uses TRBV24-1 with TRBJ2-1; the D call may be TRBD1 or TRBD2 (5 bases each). Germline V gives CDR1 KGHDR, CDR2 SFDVKD. The ends were cut back, 9 bases at V and 8 bases at J, with 13 bases in the middle. This CDR3 is 12 amino acids long.

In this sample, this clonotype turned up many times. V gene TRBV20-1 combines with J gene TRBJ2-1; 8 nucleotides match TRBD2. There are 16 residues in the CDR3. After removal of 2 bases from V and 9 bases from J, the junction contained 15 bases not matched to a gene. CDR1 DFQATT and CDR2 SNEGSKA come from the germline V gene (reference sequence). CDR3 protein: CSARSNRGGLNGEQFF. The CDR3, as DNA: TGCAGTGCTAGATCCAACCGGGGGGGCCTTAACGGTGAGCAGTTCTTC.

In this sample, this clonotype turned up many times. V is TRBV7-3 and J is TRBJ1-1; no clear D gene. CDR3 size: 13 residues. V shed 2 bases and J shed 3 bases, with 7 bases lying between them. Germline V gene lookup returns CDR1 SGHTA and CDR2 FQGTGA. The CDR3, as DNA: TGTGCCAGCAGCTTACGCCGGGACACTGAAGCTTTCTTT. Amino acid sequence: CASSLRRDTEAFF.

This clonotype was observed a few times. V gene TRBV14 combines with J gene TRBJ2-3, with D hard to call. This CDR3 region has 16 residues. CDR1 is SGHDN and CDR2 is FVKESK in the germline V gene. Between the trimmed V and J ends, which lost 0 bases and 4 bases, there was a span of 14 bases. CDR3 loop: CASSQETNVPSDTQYF. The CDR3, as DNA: TGTGCCAGCAGCCAAGAGACAAACGTTCCATCAGATACGCAGTATTTT. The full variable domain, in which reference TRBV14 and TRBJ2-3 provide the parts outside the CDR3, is EAGVTQFPSHSVIEKGQTVTLRCDPISGHDNLYWYRRVMGKEIKFLLHFVKESKQDESGMPNNRFLAERTGGTYSTLKVQPAELEDSGVYFCASSQETNVPSDTQYFGPGTRLTVL.

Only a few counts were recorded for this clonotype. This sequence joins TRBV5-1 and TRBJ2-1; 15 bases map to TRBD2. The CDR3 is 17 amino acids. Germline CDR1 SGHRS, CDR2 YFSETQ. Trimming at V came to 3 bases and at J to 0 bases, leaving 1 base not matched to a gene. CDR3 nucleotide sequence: TGCGCCAGCAGCTGGGGACTAGCGGGGGGCTCCTACAATGAGCAGTTCTTC. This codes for CASSWGLAGGSYNEQFF.

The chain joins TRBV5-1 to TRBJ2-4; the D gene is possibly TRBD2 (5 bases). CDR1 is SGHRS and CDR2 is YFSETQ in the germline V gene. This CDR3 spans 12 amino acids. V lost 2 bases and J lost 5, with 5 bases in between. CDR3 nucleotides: TGCGCCAGCAGCTTCGGGGAAAACATTCAGTACTTC. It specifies CASSFGENIQYF.

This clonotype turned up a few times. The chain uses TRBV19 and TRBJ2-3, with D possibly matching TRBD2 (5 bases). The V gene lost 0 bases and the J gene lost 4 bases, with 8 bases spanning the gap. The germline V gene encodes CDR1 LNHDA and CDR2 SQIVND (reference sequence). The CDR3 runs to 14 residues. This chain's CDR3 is CASSIERDSDTQYF. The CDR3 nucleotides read TGTGCCAGTAGTATAGAGAGGGATTCAGATACGCAGTATTTT.

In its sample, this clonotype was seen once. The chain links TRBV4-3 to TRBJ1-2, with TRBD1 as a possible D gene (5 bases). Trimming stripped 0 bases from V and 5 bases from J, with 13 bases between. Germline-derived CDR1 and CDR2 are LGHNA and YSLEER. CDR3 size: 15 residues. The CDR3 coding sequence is TGCGCCAGCAGCCAAGAAATGCCGGGGCGTTATGGCTACACCTTC. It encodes CASSQEMPGRYGYTF.

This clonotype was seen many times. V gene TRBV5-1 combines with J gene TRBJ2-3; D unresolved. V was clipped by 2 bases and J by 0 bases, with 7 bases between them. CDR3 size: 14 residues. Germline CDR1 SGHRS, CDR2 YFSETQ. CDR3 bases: TGCGCCAGCAGCTTCACCCACAGCACAGATACGCAGTATTTT. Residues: CASSFTHSTDTQYF.

CDR3 coding DNA: TGTGCCAGCAGCCAAGATCCCCGGGACAGGGGAACCGGGGAGCTGTTTTTT. Protein sequence: CASSQDPRDRGTGELFF. V gene TRBV4-2 combines with J gene TRBJ2-2; TRBD1 aligns across 10 bases. Unmatched junction bases numbered 6, after V lost 0 bases and J lost 5 bases. CDR1 LGHNA and CDR2 YNFKEQ come from the germline V gene. The length of the CDR3 is 17 residues.

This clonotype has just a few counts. CDR3: CASTNLHPDQPQHF. For the CDR3, the DNA is TGTGCCAGTACCAATCTACATCCAGACCAGCCCCAGCATTTT. This chain uses TRBV19 with TRBJ1-5, with D unresolved. V gave up 7 bases and J gave up 7 bases, with 17 bases separating them. This CDR3 region has 14 residues. Germline V gene lookup returns CDR1 LNHDA and CDR2 SQIVND (reference sequence).